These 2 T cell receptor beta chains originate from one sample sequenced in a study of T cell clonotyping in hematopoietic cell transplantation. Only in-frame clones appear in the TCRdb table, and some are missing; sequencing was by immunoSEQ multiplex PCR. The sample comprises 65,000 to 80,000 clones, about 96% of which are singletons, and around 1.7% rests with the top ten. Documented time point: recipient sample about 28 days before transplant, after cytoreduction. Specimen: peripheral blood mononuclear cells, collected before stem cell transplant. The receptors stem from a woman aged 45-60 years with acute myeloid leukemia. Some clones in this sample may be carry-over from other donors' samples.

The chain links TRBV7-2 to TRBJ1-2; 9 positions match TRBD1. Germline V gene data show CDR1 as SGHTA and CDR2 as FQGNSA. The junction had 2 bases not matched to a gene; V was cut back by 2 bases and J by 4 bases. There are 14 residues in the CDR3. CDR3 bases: TGTGCCAGCAGCTTATCGACAGGGGGCTATGGCTACACCTTC. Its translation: CASSLSTGGYGYTF.

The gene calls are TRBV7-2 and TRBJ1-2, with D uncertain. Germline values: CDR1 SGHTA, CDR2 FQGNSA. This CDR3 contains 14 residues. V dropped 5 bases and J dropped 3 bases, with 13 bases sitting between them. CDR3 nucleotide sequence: TGTGCCAGCAGCCCTTCGGGAATAGACTATGGCTACACCTTC. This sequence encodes CASSPSGIDYGYTF. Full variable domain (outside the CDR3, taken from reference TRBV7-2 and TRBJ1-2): GAGVSQSPSNKVTEKGKDVELRCDPISGHTALYWYRQSLGQGLEFLIYFQGNSAPDKSGLPSDRFSAERTGGSVSTLTIQRTQQEDSAVYLCASSPSGIDYGYTFGSGTRLTVV.